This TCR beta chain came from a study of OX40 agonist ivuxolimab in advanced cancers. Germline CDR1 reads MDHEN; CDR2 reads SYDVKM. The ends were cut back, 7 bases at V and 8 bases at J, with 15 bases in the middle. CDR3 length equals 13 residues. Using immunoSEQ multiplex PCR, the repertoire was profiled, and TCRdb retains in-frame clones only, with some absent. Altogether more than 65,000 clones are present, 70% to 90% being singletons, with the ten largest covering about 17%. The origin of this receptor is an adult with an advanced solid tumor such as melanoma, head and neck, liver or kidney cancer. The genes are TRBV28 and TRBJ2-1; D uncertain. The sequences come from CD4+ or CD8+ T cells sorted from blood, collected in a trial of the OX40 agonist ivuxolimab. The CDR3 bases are TGTGCCAGCACCGTGGGCCGAAGGGATGAGCAGTTCTTC. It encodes CASTVGRRDEQFF.